This is a list of T cell receptor beta chains from one sample in a study of response to subunit inactivated influenza vaccine. TCRdb re-analysed the RT-PCR reads in MiXCR, keeping a single row per CDR3 protein. The table lists hundreds of thousands of distinct CDR3 sequences, roughly 23% of them singletons. The sequencing used CD4+ T cells sorted from PBMCs, collected roughly 5 days after vaccination. These receptors were obtained from a man aged 50 to 59 who received an inactivated influenza vaccine. The conserved cysteine and the conserved F or W are not part of the CDR3 here. The D gene is left open where the match is weak.

V gene	J gene	D gene	CDR3 protein
TRBV6-2/TRBV6-3	TRBJ2-5	-	ASRQGWGETQY
TRBV12-3/TRBV12-4	TRBJ2-1	-	ASSSDRNLQF
TRBV9	TRBJ2-2	-	ASSPSTGGNTGELF
TRBV4-2	TRBJ2-2	-	ASTVSVSGTGELF
TRBV20-1	TRBJ1-5	TRBD1	SARQGAGNQPQH
TRBV7-2	TRBJ2-7	TRBD1	ASSPDRVSYEQY
TRBV20-1	TRBJ2-4	TRBD1	SARATGVTKNIQY
TRBV6-1	TRBJ2-2	TRBD2	ASSKGTSGVPGELF
TRBV20-1	TRBJ2-5	TRBD2	SARNGGGVRETQY
TRBV7-2	TRBJ2-7	-	ASSLGGGLSYEQY
TRBV20-1	TRBJ1-1	-	SARLIQNTEAF
TRBV12-3/TRBV12-4	TRBJ2-1	-	ASSLDGFTYNEQF
TRBV4-1	TRBJ1-5	-	ASREGIDQPQH
TRBV6-2/TRBV6-3	TRBJ2-2	-	AARPGAGELF
TRBV28	TRBJ1-4	-	ASTSGGLEKLF
TRBV6-1	TRBJ2-1	-	AAHRVQIPNEQF
TRBV3-1	TRBJ1-5	-	ASSLGPLSNQPQH
TRBV20-1	TRBJ1-6	TRBD1	SANRDRDSPLH
TRBV19	TRBJ1-2	-	ASWRGESIYGYT
TRBV12-3/TRBV12-4	TRBJ1-2	TRBD1	ASSQDRGTYGYT
TRBV27	TRBJ2-3	-	ASTERGRGTDTQY
TRBV6-5	TRBJ2-2	TRBD2	ASSWGALADTGELF
TRBV6-5	TRBJ1-2	-	ASSYSEGRASYT
TRBV11-2	TRBJ1-6	-	ASSSVRGLNSPLH
TRBV28	TRBJ2-7	-	ASSWDWSSYEQY
TRBV5-6	TRBJ2-7	TRBD2	ASSRLAGGEYEQY
TRBV12-3/TRBV12-4	TRBJ1-2	-	ASSFNQASSGYT
TRBV20-1	TRBJ1-6	-	SASNPRGTFISPLH
TRBV29-1	TRBJ2-7	TRBD1	SVEDPRTGGYEQY
TRBV7-6	TRBJ1-2	-	ASSPREGDGYT
TRBV30	TRBJ2-7	-	AWSKGGAGGYYEQY
TRBV29-1	TRBJ2-3	-	SAEVSSNPDTQY
TRBV15	TRBJ2-7	-	ATGTRLNYEQY
TRBV20-1	TRBJ1-2	-	SALRDPNYGYT
TRBV20-1	TRBJ1-4	-	SAARVGATNEKLF
TRBV4-3	TRBJ2-7	TRBD2	ASSQGLGGTGYEQY
TRBV12-3/TRBV12-4	TRBJ2-2	-	ASSLSRRTGELF
TRBV10-3	TRBJ1-6	-	AISRQGPGSPLH
TRBV12-3/TRBV12-4	TRBJ2-6	TRBD1	ASSPRTGEAGANVLT
TRBV10-1	TRBJ2-1	TRBD1	ASSESRDRGFGQF
TRBV11-2	TRBJ1-1	-	ASSSPRQANTEAF
TRBV5-1	TRBJ2-1	-	ASSLQGGDYNEQF
TRBV9	TRBJ2-7	TRBD1	ASSVGQGANNRQY
TRBV5-6	TRBJ2-7	-	ASSFVGRSYEQY
TRBV24-1	TRBJ2-5	TRBD2	ATSPGLAGPQETQY
TRBV4-2	TRBJ2-2	-	ASSQGRAGKAWSTGELF